This TCR beta chain was observed in a study of cytomegalovirus exposure and HLA in healthy donors. Assay used: immunoSEQ multiplex PCR; TCRdb lists only in-frame clones, some missing. Altogether around 60,000 clones are present, 85% to 95% being singletons, with the ten largest covering 5.8%. The specimen sequenced was PBMCs. The clonotype was recovered from a young woman in good health and CMV-seropositive.

Here the CDR3 DNA reads TGTGCCAGCACGGGCCTAGCGGGCGTATCCGGGGAGCTGTTTTTT. As protein: CASTGLAGVSGELFF. The rearrangement joins TRBV6-1 to TRBJ2-2, with TRBD2 identical over 8 bases. The CDR3 is made up of 15 amino acids. Germline V gene sequence: CDR1 MNHNS, CDR2 SASEGT. The ends lost 7 bases at V and 6 bases at J; junction bases unmatched: 10.